This T cell receptor beta chain was captured in a study of blood T cell repertoires in COVID-19. As handled by the study authors: By means of reference gene primer amplification, nucleated cell counts were estimated. This table comes from immunoSEQ multiplex PCR, and its TCRdb copy is limited to in-frame clones, with some not included. The DNA was the basis for D and trimming; V, J and clone size are from that table. Seen here are approximately 350,000 clones, around 87% observed once, and the top ten hold around 1%. Enrollees, about 18 to 89 years old, lived in 24 US areas. Cohorts were based on clinical histories the participants reported. The CDR3 has 16 residues. The V segment lost 6 bases and the J segment 0 bases; nucleotides outside the gene matches: 9. Germline CDR1 is LGHNA and CDR2 is YNFKEQ.

J is TRBJ1-1 and V is TRBV4-2; 8 bases align to TRBD1. Source material: PBMCs or T cells enriched from blood (not recorded which). The receptor's source is a man aged 18 to 30 who had recovered from COVID-19. CDR3 sequence reads: CASRPSGTGLNTEAFF. The CDR3 DNA reads TGTGCCAGCAGGCCTTCCGGGACAGGATTGAACACTGAAGCTTTCTTT.